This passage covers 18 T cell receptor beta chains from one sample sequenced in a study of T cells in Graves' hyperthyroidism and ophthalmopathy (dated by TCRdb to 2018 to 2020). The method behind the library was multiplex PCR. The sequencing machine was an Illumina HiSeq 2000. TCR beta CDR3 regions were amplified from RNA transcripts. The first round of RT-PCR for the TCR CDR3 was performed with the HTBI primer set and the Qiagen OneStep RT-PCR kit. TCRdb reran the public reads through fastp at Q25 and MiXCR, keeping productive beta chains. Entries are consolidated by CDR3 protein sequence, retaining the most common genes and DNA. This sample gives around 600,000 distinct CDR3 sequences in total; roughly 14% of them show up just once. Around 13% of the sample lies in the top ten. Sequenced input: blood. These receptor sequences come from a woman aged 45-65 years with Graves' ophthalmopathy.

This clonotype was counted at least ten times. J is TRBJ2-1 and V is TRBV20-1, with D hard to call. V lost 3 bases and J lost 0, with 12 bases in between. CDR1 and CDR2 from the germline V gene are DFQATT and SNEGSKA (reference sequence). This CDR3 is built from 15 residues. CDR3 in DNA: TGCAGTGCTAGTGCATTACGACCCTCCTACAATGAGCAGTTCTTC. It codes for CSASALRPSYNEQFF.

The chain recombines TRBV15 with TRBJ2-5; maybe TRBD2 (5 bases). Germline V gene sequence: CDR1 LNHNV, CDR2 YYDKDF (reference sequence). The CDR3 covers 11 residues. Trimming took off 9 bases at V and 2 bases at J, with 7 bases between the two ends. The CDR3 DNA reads TGTGCCACGGGAGCTCAAGAGACCCAGTACTTC. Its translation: CATGAQETQYF.

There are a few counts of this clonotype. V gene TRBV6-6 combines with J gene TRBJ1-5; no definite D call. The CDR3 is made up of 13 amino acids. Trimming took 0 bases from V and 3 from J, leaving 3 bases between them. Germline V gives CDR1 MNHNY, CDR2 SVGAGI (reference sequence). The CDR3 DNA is TGTGCCAGCAGTTACTCAATCAATCAGCCCCAGCATTTT. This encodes CASSYSINQPQHF.

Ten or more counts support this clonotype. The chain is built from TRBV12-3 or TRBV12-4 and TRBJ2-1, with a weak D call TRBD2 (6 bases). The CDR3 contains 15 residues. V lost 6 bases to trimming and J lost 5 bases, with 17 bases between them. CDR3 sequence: CASRRAAGTNNEQFF. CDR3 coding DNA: TGTGCCAGCAGGCGTGCGGCGGGAACGAACAATGAGCAGTTCTTC.

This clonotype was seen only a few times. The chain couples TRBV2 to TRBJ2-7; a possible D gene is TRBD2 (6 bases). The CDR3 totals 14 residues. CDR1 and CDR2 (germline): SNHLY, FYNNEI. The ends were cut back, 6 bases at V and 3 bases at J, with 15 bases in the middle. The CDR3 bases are TGTGCCAGCAGGAGCAGGCTAGCGCTCTACGAGCAGTACTTC. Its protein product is CASRSRLALYEQYF.

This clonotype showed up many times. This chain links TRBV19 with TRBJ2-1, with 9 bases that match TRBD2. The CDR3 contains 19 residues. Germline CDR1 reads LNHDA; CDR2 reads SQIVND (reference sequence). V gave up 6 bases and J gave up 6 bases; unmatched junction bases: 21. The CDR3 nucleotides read TGTGCCAGTAGGGGTTGGGTACCTTCAACTAGCGGGTATGCCAATGAGCAGTTCTTC. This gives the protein CASRGWVPSTSGYANEQFF.

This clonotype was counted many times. CDR3 sequence reads: CASSQSGSSYEQYF. CDR3 coding DNA: TGTGCCAGCAGCCAATCCGGGAGCTCCTACGAGCAGTACTTC. The chain combines TRBV3-1 with TRBJ2-7; D possibly corresponds to TRBD2 (6 bases). This CDR3 contains 14 residues. The V gene's germline CDR1 is LGHDT and CDR2 YNNKEL (reference sequence). Trimming removed 2 bases from V and 0 bases from J, with 8 bases in between.

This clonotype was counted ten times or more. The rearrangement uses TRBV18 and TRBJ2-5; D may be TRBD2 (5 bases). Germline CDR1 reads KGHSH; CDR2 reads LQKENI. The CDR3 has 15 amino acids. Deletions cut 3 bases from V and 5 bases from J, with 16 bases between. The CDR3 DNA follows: TGTGCCAGCTCACCCAGTTCCAGCGGTTGGGAGACCCAGTACTTC. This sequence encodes CASSPSSSGWETQYF. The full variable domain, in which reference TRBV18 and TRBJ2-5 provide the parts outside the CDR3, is NAGVMQNPRHLVRRRGQEARLRCSPMKGHSHVYWYRQLPEEGLKFMVYLQKENIIDESGMPKERFSAEFPKEGPSILRIQQVVRGDSAAYFCASSPSSSGWETQYFGPGTRLLVL.

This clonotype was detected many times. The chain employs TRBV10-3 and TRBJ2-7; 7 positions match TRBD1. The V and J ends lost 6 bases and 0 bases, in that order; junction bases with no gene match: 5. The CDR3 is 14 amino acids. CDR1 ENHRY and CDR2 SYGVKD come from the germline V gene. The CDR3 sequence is CAIRLGTVSYEQYF. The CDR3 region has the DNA TGTGCCATCAGGCTGGGGACAGTCTCCTACGAGCAGTACTTC.

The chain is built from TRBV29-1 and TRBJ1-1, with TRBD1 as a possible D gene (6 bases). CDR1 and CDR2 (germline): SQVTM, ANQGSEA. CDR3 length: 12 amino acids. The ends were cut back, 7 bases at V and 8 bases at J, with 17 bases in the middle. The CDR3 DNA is TGCAGCGCTCGAGTGACAGACAGGGAAGCTTTCTTT. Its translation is CSARVTDREAFF. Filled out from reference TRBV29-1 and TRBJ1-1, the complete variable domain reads SAVISQKPSRDICQRGTSLTIQCQVDSQVTMMFWYRQQPGQSLTLIATANQGSEATYESGFVIDKFPISRPNLTFSTLTVSNMSPEDSSIYLCSARVTDREAFFGQGTRLTVV.

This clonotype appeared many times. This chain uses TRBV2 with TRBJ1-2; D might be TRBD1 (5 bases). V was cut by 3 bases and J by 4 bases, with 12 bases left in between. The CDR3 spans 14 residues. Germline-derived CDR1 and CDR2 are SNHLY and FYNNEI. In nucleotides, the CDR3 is TGTGCCAGCAGTGAGGTCCGGGGGTTCTATGGCTACACCTTC. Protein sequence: CASSEVRGFYGYTF.

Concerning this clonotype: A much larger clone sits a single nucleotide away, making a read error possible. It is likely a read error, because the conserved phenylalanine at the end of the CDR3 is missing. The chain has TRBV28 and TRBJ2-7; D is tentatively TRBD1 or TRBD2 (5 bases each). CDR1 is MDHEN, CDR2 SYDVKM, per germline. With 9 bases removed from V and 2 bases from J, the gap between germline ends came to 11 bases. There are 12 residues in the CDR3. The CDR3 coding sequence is TGTGCCAGTGGAGGACACACCTACGAGCAGTACCTC. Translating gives CASGGHTYEQYL.

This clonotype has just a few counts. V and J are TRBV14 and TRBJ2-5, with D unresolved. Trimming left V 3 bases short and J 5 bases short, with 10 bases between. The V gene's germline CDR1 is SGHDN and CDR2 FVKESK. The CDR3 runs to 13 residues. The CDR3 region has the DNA TGTGCCAGCAGCCATGTGTTGTGGGAGACCCAGTACTTC. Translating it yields CASSHVLWETQYF.

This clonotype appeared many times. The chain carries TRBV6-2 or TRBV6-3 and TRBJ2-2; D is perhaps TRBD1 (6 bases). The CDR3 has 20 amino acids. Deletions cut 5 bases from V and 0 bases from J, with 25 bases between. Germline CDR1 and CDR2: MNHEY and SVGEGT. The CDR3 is CASSDFTYRAQNPNTGELFF. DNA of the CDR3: TGTGCCAGCAGTGACTTCACCTACAGGGCCCAGAACCCGAACACCGGGGAGCTGTTTTTT.

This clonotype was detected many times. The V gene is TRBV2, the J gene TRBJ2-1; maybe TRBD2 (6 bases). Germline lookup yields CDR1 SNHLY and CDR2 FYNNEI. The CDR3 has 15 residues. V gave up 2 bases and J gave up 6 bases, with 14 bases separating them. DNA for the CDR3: TGTGCCAGCAGTGAAACGGGAGATTCGGGCAATGAGCAGTTCTTC. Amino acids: CASSETGDSGNEQFF. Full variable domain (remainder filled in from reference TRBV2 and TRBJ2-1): EPEVTQTPSHQVTQMGQEVILRCVPISNHLYFYWYRQILGQKVEFLVSFYNNEISEKSEIFDDQFSVERPDGSNFTLKIRSTKLEDSAMYFCASSETGDSGNEQFFGPGTRLTVL.

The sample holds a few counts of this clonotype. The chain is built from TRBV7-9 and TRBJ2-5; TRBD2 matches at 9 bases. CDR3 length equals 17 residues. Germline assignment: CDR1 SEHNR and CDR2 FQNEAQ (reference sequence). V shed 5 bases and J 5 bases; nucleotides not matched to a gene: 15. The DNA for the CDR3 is TGTGCCAGCAGCCCCGTAGCGGGAGCCCTCACGGGGGAGACCCAGTACTTC. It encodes CASSPVAGALTGETQYF.

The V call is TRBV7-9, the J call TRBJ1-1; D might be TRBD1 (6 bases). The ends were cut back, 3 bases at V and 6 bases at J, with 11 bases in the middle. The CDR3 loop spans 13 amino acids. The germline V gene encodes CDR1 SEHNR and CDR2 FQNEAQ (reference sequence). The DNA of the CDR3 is TGTGCCAGCAGCTTGAGGGGGTTGGCTGAAGCTTTCTTT. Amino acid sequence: CASSLRGLAEAFF.

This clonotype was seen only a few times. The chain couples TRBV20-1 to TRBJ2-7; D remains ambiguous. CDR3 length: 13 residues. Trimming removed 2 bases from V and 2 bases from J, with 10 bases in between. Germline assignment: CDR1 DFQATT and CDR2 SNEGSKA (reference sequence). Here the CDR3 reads CSARSLQAYEQYF. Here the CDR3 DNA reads TGCAGTGCTAGATCGCTTCAGGCCTACGAGCAGTACTTC.